A few counts support the clone carrying this TCR beta chain. Its antigen is unknown. Using its own MiXCR run on the reads, TCRdb lists one record per CDR3 protein. The sample has some 220,000 distinct CDR3 sequences, 30% to 45% seen once. The data derive from a study of T cell repertoires in cytomegalovirus infection. The wider study: The study used recently identified HLA-C-restricted and well-studied HLA-B-restricted CMV epitopes. Public TCR beta signatures were indicative of both CMV infection and a matching HLA type. Regarding the study as a whole: Dominant in the ex vivo response were TCR beta clonotypes restricted by HLA-C and specific for CMV. CMV carriers with the relevant HLA were identified by cumulative public TCR beta family frequency.

The length of the CDR3 is 15 residues. In germline, CDR1 is SGHRS, CDR2 YFSETQ. Trimming took off 0 bases at V and 8 bases at J, with 15 bases between the two ends. The source of this sequence is a human donor in good health (CMV status not recorded). Some clones in this sample may be carry-over from other donors' samples. The sample was CD8+ T cells from cultured PBMCs, taken from culture after CMV antigen stimulation. V usage is TRBV5-1 and J usage is TRBJ2-1; maybe TRBD1 (7 bases). The chain's CDR3 is CASSLESVRGDEQFF. The CDR3 DNA is TGCGCCAGCAGCTTGGAATCGGTCAGGGGGGATGAGCAGTTCTTC.